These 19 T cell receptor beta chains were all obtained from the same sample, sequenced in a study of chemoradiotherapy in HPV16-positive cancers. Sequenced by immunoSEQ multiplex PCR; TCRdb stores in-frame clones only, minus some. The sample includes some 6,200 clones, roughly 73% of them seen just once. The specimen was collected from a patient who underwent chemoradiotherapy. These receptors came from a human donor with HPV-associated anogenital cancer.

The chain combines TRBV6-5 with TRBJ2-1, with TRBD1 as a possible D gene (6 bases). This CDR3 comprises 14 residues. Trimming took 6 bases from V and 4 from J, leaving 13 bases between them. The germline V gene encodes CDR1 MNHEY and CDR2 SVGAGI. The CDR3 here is CASRPGQRYNEQFF. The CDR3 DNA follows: TGTGCCAGCAGACCGGGACAACGATACAATGAGCAGTTCTTC.

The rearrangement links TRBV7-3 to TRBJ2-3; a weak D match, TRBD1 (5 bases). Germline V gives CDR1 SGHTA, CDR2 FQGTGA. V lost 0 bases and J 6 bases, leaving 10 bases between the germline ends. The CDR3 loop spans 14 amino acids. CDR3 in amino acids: CASSLTGPGDTQYF. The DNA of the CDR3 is TGTGCCAGCAGCTTAACCGGTCCAGGGGATACGCAGTATTTT.

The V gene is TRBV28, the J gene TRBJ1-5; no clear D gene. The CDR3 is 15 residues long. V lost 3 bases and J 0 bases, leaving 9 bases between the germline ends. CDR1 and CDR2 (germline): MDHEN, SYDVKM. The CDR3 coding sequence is TGTGCCAGCAGTTTCCAGGATCTTAGCAATCAGCCCCAGCATTTT. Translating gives CASSFQDLSNQPQHF.

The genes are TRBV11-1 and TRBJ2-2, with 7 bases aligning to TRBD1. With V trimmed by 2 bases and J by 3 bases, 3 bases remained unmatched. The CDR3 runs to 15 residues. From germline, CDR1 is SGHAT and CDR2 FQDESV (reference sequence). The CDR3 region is CASSLRDSHTGELFF. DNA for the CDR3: TGTGCCAGCAGCTTAAGGGACAGTCACACCGGGGAGCTGTTTTTT.

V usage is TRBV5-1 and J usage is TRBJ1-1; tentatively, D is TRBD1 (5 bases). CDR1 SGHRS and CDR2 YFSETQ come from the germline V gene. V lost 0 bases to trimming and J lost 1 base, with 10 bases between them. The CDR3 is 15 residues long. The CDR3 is CASSLGGGSNTEAFF. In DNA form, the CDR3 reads TGCGCCAGCAGCTTGGGGGGCGGGTCGAACACTGAAGCTTTCTTT.

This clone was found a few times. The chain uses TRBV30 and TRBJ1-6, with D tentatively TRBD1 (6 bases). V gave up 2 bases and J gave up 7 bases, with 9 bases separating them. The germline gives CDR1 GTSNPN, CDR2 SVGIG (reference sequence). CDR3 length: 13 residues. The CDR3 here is CAWSTGFNSPLHF. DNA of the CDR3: TGTGCCTGGAGTACAGGGTTCAATTCACCCCTCCACTTT.

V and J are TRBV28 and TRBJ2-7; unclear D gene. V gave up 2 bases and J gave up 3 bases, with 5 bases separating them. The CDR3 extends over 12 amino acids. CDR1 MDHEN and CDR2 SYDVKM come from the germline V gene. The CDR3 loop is CASSLQVYEQYF. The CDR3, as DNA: TGTGCCAGCAGTTTACAGGTCTACGAGCAGTACTTC.

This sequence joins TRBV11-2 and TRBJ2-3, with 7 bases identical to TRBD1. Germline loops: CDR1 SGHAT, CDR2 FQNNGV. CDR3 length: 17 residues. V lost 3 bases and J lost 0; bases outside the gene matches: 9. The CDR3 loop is CASSFGLGQLSTDTQYF. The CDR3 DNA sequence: TGTGCCAGCAGCTTTGGCTTGGGACAGCTTAGCACAGATACGCAGTATTTT.

The DNA for the CDR3 is TGTGCCAGCAGCTCCGGCGGGGCACAAAGAATGGATGGCTACACCTTC. This codes for CASSSGGAQRMDGYTF. The chain is built from TRBV5-4 and TRBJ1-2; TRBD1 might be the D (5 bases). Per germline, CDR1 SGHNT and CDR2 YYREEE (reference sequence). V was pared by 3 bases and J by 6 bases, with 21 bases between. The length of the CDR3 is 16 residues.

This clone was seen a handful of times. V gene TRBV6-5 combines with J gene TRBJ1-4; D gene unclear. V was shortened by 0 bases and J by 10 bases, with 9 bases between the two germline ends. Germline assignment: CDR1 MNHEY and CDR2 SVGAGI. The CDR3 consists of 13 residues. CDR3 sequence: CASSYSFGGKLFF. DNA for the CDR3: TGTGCCAGCAGTTACTCATTCGGCGGAAAACTGTTTTTT.

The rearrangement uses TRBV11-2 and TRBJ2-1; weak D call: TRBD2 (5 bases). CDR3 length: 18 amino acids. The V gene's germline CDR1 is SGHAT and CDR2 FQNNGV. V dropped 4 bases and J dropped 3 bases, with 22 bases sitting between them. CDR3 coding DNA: TGTGCCAGCAGCTCGCTAAGGACTGGCCCGCAAAACTACAATGAGCAGTTCTTC. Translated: CASSSLRTGPQNYNEQFF.

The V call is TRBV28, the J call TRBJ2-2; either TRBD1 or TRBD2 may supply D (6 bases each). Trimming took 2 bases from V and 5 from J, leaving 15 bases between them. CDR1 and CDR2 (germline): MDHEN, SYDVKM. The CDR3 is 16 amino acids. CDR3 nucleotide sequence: TGTGCCAGCAGTTTAAGGCGAGGGGGGCAGACCGGGGAGCTGTTTTTT. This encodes CASSLRRGGQTGELFF.

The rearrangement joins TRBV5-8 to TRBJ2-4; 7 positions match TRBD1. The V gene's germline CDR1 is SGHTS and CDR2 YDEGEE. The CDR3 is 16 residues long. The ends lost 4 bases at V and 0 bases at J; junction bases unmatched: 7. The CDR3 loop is CASSPGQAIAKNIQYF. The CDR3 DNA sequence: TGTGCCAGCAGCCCTGGACAGGCAATAGCCAAAAACATTCAGTACTTC.

CDR3 nucleotides: TGTGCCAGCAGCCCACACGGGGGGGGAACCTACGAGCAGTACTTC. This codes for CASSPHGGGTYEQYF. The V gene is TRBV9, the J gene TRBJ2-5, with 8 bases lining up with TRBD2. The closer fit of TRBJ2-7 to the DNA end suggests the J call may be wrong. This CDR3 has 15 residues. Looked up from germline, CDR1 is SGDLS and CDR2 is YYNGEE.

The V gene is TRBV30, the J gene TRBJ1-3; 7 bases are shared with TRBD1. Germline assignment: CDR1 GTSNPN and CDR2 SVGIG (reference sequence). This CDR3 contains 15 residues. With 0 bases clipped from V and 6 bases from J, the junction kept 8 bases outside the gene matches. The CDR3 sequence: CAWSVEGAVENTIYF. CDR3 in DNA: TGTGCCTGGAGTGTAGAGGGGGCGGTCGAAAACACCATATATTTT.

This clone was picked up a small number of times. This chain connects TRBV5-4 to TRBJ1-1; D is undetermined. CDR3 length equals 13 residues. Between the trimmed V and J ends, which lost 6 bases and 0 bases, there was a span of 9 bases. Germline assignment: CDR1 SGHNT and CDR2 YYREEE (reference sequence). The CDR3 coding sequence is TGTGCCAGCACCGGAAGGGTGAACACTGAAGCTTTCTTT. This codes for CASTGRVNTEAFF.

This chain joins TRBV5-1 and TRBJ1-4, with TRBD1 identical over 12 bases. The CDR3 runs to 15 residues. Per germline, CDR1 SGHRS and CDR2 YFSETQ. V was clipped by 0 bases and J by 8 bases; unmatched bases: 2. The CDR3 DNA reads TGCGCCAGCAGCTTGGGTGGGACAGGGGGCGAAAAACTGTTTTTT. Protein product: CASSLGGTGGEKLFF.

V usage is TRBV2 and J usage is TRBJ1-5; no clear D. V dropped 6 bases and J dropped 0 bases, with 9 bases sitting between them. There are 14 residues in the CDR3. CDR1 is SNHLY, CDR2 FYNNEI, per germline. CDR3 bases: TGTGCCAGCAGAAGATCAGGTAGCAATCAGCCCCAGCATTTT. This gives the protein CASRRSGSNQPQHF.

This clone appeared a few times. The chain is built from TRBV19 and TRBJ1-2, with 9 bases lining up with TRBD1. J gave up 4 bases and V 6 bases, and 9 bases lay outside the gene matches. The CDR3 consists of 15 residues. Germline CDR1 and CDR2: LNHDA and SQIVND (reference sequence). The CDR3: CASRKGTGRTYGYTF. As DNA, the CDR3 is TGTGCCAGTAGAAAGGGGACAGGGAGGACCTATGGCTACACCTTC.